This entry describes one T cell receptor (beta chain). Its antigen is currently not known. The record has no base qualities; no much larger clone is one base away. Cut back by 6 bases and 5 bases, the V and J ends lie 16 bases apart. The CDR3 goes from the cysteine to the phenylalanine over 13 residues. Only the CDR3 region is kept as DNA, spanning 39 bases read in frame from base 1. CDR1 and CDR2 are drawn from the germline V gene: SQVTM, ANQGSEA. This entry is derived from a study of T cell changes during pregnancy in multiple sclerosis (dated by TCRdb to the late 2010s). With regard to the full study: The study examined how the T cell repertoire changed over the course of pregnancy in women with multiple sclerosis.

Library preparation used the immunoSEQ multiplex PCR assay. What TCRdb holds here is the immuneACCESS table cut down to in-frame rearrangements. Part of the clones is not present; checked against another copy, under half of the missing clones reflect an unresolved V gene, and the others are unexplained. The sample data list 90,000 to 95,000 clones, and almost 95% of these were observed just once. The ten largest clones add up to 2.2% of the sample. The receptor was isolated from a female donor with multiple sclerosis, enrolled in a pregnancy study. Sequences were derived from peripheral blood, sampled in the third trimester of pregnancy. The chain joins TRBV29-1 to TRBJ1-1; the D gene is perhaps TRBD1, from 6 matching bases. This receptor carries the CDR3 CSVGEGGRTEAFF. The DNA sequence is given as TGCAGCGTGGGGGAGGGGGGAAGGACTGAAGCTTTCTTT.